The 2 T cell receptor beta chains below all came from one sample that was sequenced in a study of blood T cells in healthy people across ages. For the second PCR, which ran for roughly 7 to 11 cycles, a sample-barcoded 5' primer and a J-beta primer mix were used. Each CDR3 protein is one row after TCRdb ran MiXCR on the 5' RACE reads. The sample holds hundreds of thousands of distinct CDR3 sequences, approximately 50% seen once. Sequenced: blood. These TCRs come from an older woman in good health.

The chain uses TRBV7-8 and TRBJ2-1, with a tentative D call TRBD2 (7 bases). This CDR3 is built from 18 residues. Germline V CDR1 and CDR2: SGHVS, FQNEAQ. Trimming left V 5 bases short and J 1 base short, with 21 bases between. CDR3 residues: CASSPTRGGLSSYNEQFF. In DNA form, the CDR3 reads TGTGCCAGCAGCCCGACAAGGGGGGGACTCAGTTCCTACAATGAGCAGTTCTTC.

The chain joins TRBV28 to TRBJ2-6; D is perhaps TRBD2 (5 bases). The CDR3 runs 18 residues. Germline CDR1 reads MDHEN; CDR2 reads SYDVKM. The V end was cut by 4 bases, the J end by 0 bases, with 16 bases between. CDR3 sequence: CASSSPWGAASGANVLTF. In nucleotides, the CDR3 is TGTGCCAGCAGTTCCCCCTGGGGAGCGGCCTCTGGGGCCAACGTCCTGACTTTC.